This T cell receptor beta chain was profiled in a study of patients and donors after allogeneic stem cell transplantation. MiXCR, applied by TCRdb to the RT-PCR reads, yields one record per CDR3 protein. The sample lists over 200,000 distinct CDR3 sequences; about 37% were seen once. V was cut by 6 bases and J by 8 bases, with 25 bases left in between. The CDR3 length is 17 residues. This receptor was identified in a human donor who was either an allogeneic HSCT recipient or a stem cell or donor lymphocyte infusion donor (not recorded which). It is not recorded whose cells these are; they may come from a transplant donor. The chain is built from TRBV12-3 or TRBV12-4 and TRBJ1-4; possible D gene TRBD1, 6 bases. The sample consisted of blood, either unsorted or a sorted T cell fraction (not recorded which). CDR3 protein: CASSHGSGGGGREKLFF. CDR3 sequence (DNA): TGTGCCAGCAGCCATGGGTCGGGCGGAGGGGGAAGGGAAAAACTGTTTTTT.